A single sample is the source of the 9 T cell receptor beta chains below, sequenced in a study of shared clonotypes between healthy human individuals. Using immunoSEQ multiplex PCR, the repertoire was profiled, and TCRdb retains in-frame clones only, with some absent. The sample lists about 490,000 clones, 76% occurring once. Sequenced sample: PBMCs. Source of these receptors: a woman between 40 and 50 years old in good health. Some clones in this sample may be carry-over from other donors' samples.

Here the CDR3 reads CASSPGTAHTDTQYF. The CDR3 DNA sequence: TGTGCCAGCAGCCCCGGGACGGCACACACAGATACGCAGTATTTT. V and J are TRBV6-4 and TRBJ2-3; either TRBD1 or TRBD2 may fit D (5 bases each). This CDR3 spans 15 amino acids. The germline CDR1 and CDR2 sequences are MRHNA and SNTAGT. With 6 bases removed from V and 2 bases from J, the gap between germline ends came to 15 bases.

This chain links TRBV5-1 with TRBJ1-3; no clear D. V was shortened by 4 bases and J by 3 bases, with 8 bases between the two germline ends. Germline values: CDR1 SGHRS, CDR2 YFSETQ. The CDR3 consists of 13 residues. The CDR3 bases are TGCGCCAGCAGCCCCTCTGTTGGAAACACCATATATTTT. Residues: CASSPSVGNTIYF.

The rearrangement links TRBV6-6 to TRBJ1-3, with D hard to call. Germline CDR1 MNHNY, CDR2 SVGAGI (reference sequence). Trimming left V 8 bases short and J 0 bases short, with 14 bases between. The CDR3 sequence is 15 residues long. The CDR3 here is CASGGSANSGNTIYF. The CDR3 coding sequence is TGTGCCAGCGGTGGTTCCGCAAACTCTGGAAACACCATATATTTT.

CDR3 sequence (DNA): TGTGCCAGCAGCGTAGATTCAGGTTTGGATATAAAGTACAATGAGCAGTTCTTC. Translation: CASSVDSGLDIKYNEQFF. The V and J genes are TRBV9 and TRBJ2-1; D call uncertain. V was pared by 0 bases and J by 4 bases, with 20 bases between. The CDR3 loop spans 18 amino acids. CDR1 is SGDLS, CDR2 YYNGEE, per germline.

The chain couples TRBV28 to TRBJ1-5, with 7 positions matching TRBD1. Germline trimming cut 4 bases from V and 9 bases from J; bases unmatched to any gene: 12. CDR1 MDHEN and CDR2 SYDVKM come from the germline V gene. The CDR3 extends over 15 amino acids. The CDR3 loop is CASSSGQSEFGPQHF. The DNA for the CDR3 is TGTGCCAGCAGTTCGGGACAGTCGGAGTTTGGGCCCCAGCATTTT. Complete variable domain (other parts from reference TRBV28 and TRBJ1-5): DVKVTQSSRYLVKRTGEKVFLECVQDMDHENMFWYRQDPGLGLRLIYFSYDVKMKEKGDIPEGYSVSREKKERFSLILESASTNQTSMYLCASSSGQSEFGPQHFGDGTRLSIL.

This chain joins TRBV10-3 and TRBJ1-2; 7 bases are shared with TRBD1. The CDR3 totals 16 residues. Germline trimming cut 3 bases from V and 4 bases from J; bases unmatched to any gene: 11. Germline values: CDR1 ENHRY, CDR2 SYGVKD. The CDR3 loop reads CAISESFRDSSYGYTF. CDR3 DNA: TGTGCCATCAGTGAATCATTCCGGGACAGTAGCTATGGCTACACCTTC.

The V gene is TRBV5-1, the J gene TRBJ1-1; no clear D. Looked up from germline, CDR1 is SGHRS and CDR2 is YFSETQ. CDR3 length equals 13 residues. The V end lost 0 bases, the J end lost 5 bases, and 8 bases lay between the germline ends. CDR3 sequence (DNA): TGCGCCAGCAGCTTGGTCCCGGGGACTGAAGCTTTCTTT. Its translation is CASSLVPGTEAFF.

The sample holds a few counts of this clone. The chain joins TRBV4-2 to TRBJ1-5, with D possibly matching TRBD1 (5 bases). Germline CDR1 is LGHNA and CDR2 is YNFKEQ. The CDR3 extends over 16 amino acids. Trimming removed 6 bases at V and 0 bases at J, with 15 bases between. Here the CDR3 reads CASSITTDPSNQPQHF. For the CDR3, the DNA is TGTGCCAGCAGTATAACGACAGACCCTAGCAATCAGCCCCAGCATTTT.

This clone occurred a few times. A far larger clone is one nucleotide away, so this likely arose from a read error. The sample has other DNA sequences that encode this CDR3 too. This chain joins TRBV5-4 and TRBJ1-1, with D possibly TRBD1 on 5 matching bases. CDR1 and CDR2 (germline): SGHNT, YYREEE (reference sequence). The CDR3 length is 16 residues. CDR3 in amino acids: CASSLAPGEKGTEAFF. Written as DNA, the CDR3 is TGCGCCAGCAGCTTGGCCCCGGGGGAGAAGGGCACTGAAGCTTTCTTT.